This TCR beta chain was captured by sequencing in a study of blood T cells in healthy people across ages. General study results and limits: Those diversity estimates obtained from one million T cells were thought to be underestimates. Expanded clonotype changes were possibly confounded by unknown donor CMV status.

The donors, aged roughly 6 to 100, were healthy Caucasians from Russia. On this clonotype itself: Its antigen is unknown.

Then a second PCR, running about 7 to 11 cycles, was carried out with a sample-barcoded 5' primer and a J-beta primer mix. A single record per CDR3 protein comes from TCRdb applying MiXCR to the 5' RACE reads. The sample holds almost 1 million distinct CDR3 sequences; roughly 47% are singletons and the top ten take roughly a fifth. The CDR3 totals 14 residues. Unmatched junction bases numbered 10, after V lost 6 bases and J lost 7 bases. Sequencing was carried out using blood. The chain joins TRBV12-3 or TRBV12-4 to TRBJ1-2; TRBD1 matches 8 bases. The sequence derives from a woman between 55 and 75 years old in good health. The CDR3 spells CASSSGGRVLGYTF. CDR3 DNA sequence: TGTGCCAGCAGCTCAGGGGGCAGGGTTCTTGGCTACACCTTC.